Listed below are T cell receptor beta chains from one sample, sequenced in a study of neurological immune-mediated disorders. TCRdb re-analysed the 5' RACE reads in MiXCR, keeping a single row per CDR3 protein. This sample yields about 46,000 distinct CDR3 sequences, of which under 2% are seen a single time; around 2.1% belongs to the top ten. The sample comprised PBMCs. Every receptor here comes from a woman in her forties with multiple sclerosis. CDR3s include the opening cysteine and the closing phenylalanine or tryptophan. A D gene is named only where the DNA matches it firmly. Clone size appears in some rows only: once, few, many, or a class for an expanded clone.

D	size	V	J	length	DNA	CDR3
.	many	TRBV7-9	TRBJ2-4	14	TGTGCCAGCAGCCTAGGGGAGGCCAAAAACATTCAGTACTTC	CASSLGEAKNIQYF
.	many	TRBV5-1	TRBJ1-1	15	TGCGCCAGCAGCTTGTCTACTGGCCCGGGCACTGAAGCTTTCTTT	CASSLSTGPGTEAFF
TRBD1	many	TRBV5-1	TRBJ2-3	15	TGCGCCAGCAGCTGGACAGGGGGCGAGACAGATACGCAGTATTTT	CASSWTGGETDTQYF
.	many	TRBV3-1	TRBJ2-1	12	TGTGCCAGCAGCCAAGAGAGGACTACGCAGTTCTTC	CASSQERTTQFF
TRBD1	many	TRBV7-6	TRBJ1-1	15	TGTGCCAGCAGCTCGACGGACAGGGGTGGGACTGAAGCTTTCTTT	CASSSTDRGGTEAFF
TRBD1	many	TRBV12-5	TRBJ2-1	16	TGTGCTAGTGGTTCTCCTCGACAGGGGGCGGCCGATGAGCAGTTCTTC	CASGSPRQGAADEQFF
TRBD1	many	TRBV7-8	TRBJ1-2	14	TGTGCCAGCGGAAAGGACAGGACGTACTATGGCTACACCTTC	CASGKDRTYYGYTF
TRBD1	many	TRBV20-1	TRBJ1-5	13	TGCAGTGCTGGGACAGGCCTTCAAGGGGCCCAGCATTTT	CSAGTGLQGAQHF
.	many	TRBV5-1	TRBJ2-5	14	TGCGCCAGCAGCGCTACCGGGGGCCAAGAGACCCAGTACTTC	CASSATGGQETQYF
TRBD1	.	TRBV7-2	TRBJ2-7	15	TGTGCCAGCAGCTTAGTCCAGGGGGCCTCCTACGAGCAGTACTTC	CASSLVQGASYEQYF
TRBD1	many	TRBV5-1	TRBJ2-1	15	TGCGCCAGCAGCTTGGGCAGGGGGCATTACAATGAGCAGTTCTTC	CASSLGRGHYNEQFF